These 29 T cell receptor beta chains originate from one sample sequenced in a study of CD8 T cells in ankylosing spondylitis. MiXCR, run by TCRdb on the 5' RACE reads, gives a single entry per CDR3 protein. The sample lists 250,000 or so distinct CDR3 sequences, over 8.5% occurring once. What was sequenced was blood, either unsorted or a sorted T cell fraction (not recorded which). The receptors here all came from a male donor with ankylosing spondylitis or in good health (not recorded which).

Ten or more counts support this clonotype. The V and J genes are TRBV6-5 and TRBJ1-2, with TRBD1 matching 7 bases. This CDR3 has 12 amino acids. V trimming: 10 bases; J trimming: 7 bases; junction bases outside the gene matches: 9. Germline CDR1 reads MNHEY; CDR2 reads SVGAGI. The CDR3 is CATQQGNRGYTF. As DNA, the CDR3 is TGTGCCACCCAACAGGGGAATCGTGGCTACACCTTC.

This clonotype has a count of ten or more. For the CDR3, the DNA is TGTGCCAGCAGCGTAGGACTAGCGGGATTTTCCGATACGCAGTATTTT. Its protein product is CASSVGLAGFSDTQYF. V gene TRBV9 combines with J gene TRBJ2-3, with 11 bases lining up with TRBD2. J gave up 6 bases and V 0 bases, and 6 bases lay outside the gene matches. The germline V gene has CDR1 SGDLS and CDR2 YYNGEE. This CDR3 spans 16 amino acids. Using reference TRBV9 and TRBJ2-3 for the parts outside the CDR3, the full variable domain is DSGVTQTPKHLITATGQRVTLRCSPRSGDLSVYWYQQSLDQGLQFLIQYYNGEERAKGNILERFSAQQFPDLHSELNLSSLELGDSALYFCASSVGLAGFSDTQYFGPGTRLTVL.

This clonotype appeared a few times. The V call is TRBV20-1, the J call TRBJ2-3, with 8 bases aligning to TRBD2. The trim removed 0 bases at V and 1 base at J, leaving 3 bases unmatched. The CDR3 is 15 residues long. CDR1 and CDR2 (germline): DFQATT, SNEGSKA (reference sequence). CDR3 in amino acids: CSARDAREGTDTQYF. CDR3 DNA sequence: TGCAGTGCTAGAGATGCGCGGGAGGGCACAGATACGCAGTATTTT.

This clonotype is a singleton in its sample. The CDR3 DNA is TGCAGTGCTGGCGAGGGGAGGGGAGCAGATACGCAGTATTTT. It codes for CSAGEGRGADTQYF. The J gene is TRBJ2-3, the V gene TRBV20-1; 7 bases fit TRBD2. The CDR3 covers 14 residues. Trimming cost V 5 bases and J 4 bases; bases outside gene matches: 9. Germline V gene data show CDR1 as DFQATT and CDR2 as SNEGSKA (reference sequence).

In this sample, this clonotype turned up many times. V usage is TRBV7-9 and J usage is TRBJ2-3; D perhaps matches TRBD1 (6 bases). Per the germline V gene, CDR1 is SEHNR and CDR2 is FQNEAQ (reference sequence). The CDR3 covers 13 residues. Trimming took off 8 bases at V and 2 bases at J, with 11 bases between the two ends. The CDR3 nucleotides are TGTGCCAGCGGGGACACCCTCACAGATACGCAGTATTTT. Protein: CASGDTLTDTQYF. The full variable domain, its missing parts supplied by reference TRBV7-9 and TRBJ2-3, is DTGVSQNPRHKITKRGQNVTFRCDPISEHNRLYWYRQTLGQGPEFLTYFQNEAQLEKSRLLSDRFSAERPKGSFSTLEIQRTEQGDSAMYLCASGDTLTDTQYFGPGTRLTVL.

The chain has TRBV5-1 and TRBJ2-5; no clear D. V shed 2 bases and J shed 4 bases, with 9 bases lying between them. CDR1 SGHRS and CDR2 YFSETQ come from the germline V gene. This CDR3 spans 13 amino acids. This chain's CDR3 is CASSLRDRETQYF. Written as DNA, the CDR3 is TGCGCCAGCAGCTTACGAGACCGAGAGACCCAGTACTTC. The whole variable domain, remainder taken from reference TRBV5-1 and TRBJ2-5, is KAGVTQTPRYLIKTRGQQVTLSCSPISGHRSVSWYQQTPGQGLQFLFEYFSETQRNKGNFPGRFSGRQFSNSRSEMNVSTLELGDSALYLCASSLRDRETQYFGPGTRLLVL.

This clonotype was counted ten times or more. V gene TRBV27 combines with J gene TRBJ2-6; the D is unclear. Deletions cut 0 bases from V and 2 bases from J, with 8 bases between. Germline V gives CDR1 MNHEY, CDR2 SMNVEV (reference sequence). The CDR3 extends over 16 amino acids. This CDR3 is CASSLSYVAGANVLTF. CDR3 in DNA: TGTGCCAGCAGTTTATCATACGTGGCTGGGGCCAACGTCCTGACTTTC.

Only one count was recorded for this clonotype. The V call is TRBV19, the J call TRBJ2-3, with unresolved D. The germline V gene encodes CDR1 LNHDA and CDR2 SQIVND (reference sequence). The CDR3 spans 15 residues. Trimming pared 5 bases from V and 0 bases from J, leaving 12 bases between. CDR3 region: CASSATGHSTDTQYF. As DNA, the CDR3 is TGTGCCAGTAGTGCGACGGGCCATAGCACAGATACGCAGTATTTT.

This clonotype has just a few counts. V is TRBV20-1 and J is TRBJ2-3; TRBD1 or TRBD2 may be the D gene (7 bases each). This CDR3 has 15 amino acids. V was pared by 3 bases and J by 5 bases, with 18 bases between. Germline CDR1 and CDR2: DFQATT and SNEGSKA (reference sequence). For the CDR3, the DNA is TGCAGTGCTAGTGATCGCAGGGGGGGCGAAGATACGCAGTATTTT. Amino acid sequence: CSASDRRGGEDTQYF.

J is TRBJ2-2 and V is TRBV5-1, with 13 bases fitting TRBD2. CDR3 length equals 18 residues. Germline values: CDR1 SGHRS, CDR2 YFSETQ. Trimming at V came to 4 bases and at J to 3 bases, leaving 9 bases not matched to a gene. CDR3 nucleotides: TGCGCCAGCAGCCCAGGACTAGCGGGAGAGTGGGACACCGGGGAGCTGTTTTTT. Its translation: CASSPGLAGEWDTGELFF.

This chain uses TRBV5-1 with TRBJ2-6, with a possible D match to TRBD1 (5 bases). CDR3 size: 18 residues. With 1 base removed from V and 0 bases from J, the gap between germline ends came to 14 bases. Germline CDR1 reads SGHRS; CDR2 reads YFSETQ. The CDR3 nucleotides are TGCGCCAGCAGCTTGAGAGCACAGACAGACTCTGGGGCCAACGTCCTGACTTTC. Protein: CASSLRAQTDSGANVLTF. Based on the CDR3 plus reference TRBV5-1 and TRBJ2-6, the full variable domain is KAGVTQTPRYLIKTRGQQVTLSCSPISGHRSVSWYQQTPGQGLQFLFEYFSETQRNKGNFPGRFSGRQFSNSRSEMNVSTLELGDSALYLCASSLRAQTDSGANVLTFGAGSRLTVL.

This clonotype was detected ten times or more. V gene TRBV25-1 combines with J gene TRBJ2-2; D is perhaps TRBD1 or TRBD2 (5 bases each). The CDR3 consists of 15 residues. The germline V and J ends were trimmed by 4 bases and 5 bases, with 14 bases remaining between them. From germline, CDR1 is MGHDK and CDR2 SYGVNS. CDR3 sequence reads: CASSGDGEVTGELFF. The CDR3 DNA sequence: TGTGCCAGCAGTGGGGACGGAGAAGTTACCGGGGAGCTGTTTTTT.

This clonotype was recorded many times. The J gene is TRBJ1-5, the V gene TRBV25-1; 7 nucleotides align to TRBD1. V trimming: 5 bases; J trimming: 0 bases; junction bases outside the gene matches: 1. The CDR3 runs 14 residues. Germline lookup yields CDR1 MGHDK and CDR2 SYGVNS. The CDR3 coding sequence is TGTGCCAGCAGTCCAGGGGGTAGCAATCAGCCCCAGCATTTT. This translates into CASSPGGSNQPQHF.

This clonotype has only a few counts. The gene calls are TRBV2 and TRBJ1-4, with TRBD1 matching over 7 bases. Germline V gene lookup returns CDR1 SNHLY and CDR2 FYNNEI. The CDR3 runs to 17 residues. V was pared by 5 bases and J by 3 bases, with 12 bases of the junction left unmatched. The CDR3 DNA reads TGTGCCAGCAGTCACCTGCGGACAGGACCGGCTAATGAAAAACTGTTTTTT. It encodes CASSHLRTGPANEKLFF.

This clonotype was recorded many times. The rearrangement joins TRBV12-3 or TRBV12-4 to TRBJ1-3; D ambiguous. Trimming removed 11 bases at V and 3 bases at J, with 14 bases between. The CDR3 has 13 residues. CDR3 DNA: TGTGCCGGAGGGAGATTTGGTGGAAACACCATATATTTT. This translates into CAGGRFGGNTIYF.

This clonotype was counted at least ten times. This chain uses TRBV29-1 with TRBJ2-7; D may be TRBD1 (6 bases). The CDR3 sequence is 14 residues long. Trimming pared 4 bases from V and 6 bases from J, leaving 19 bases between. Per germline, CDR1 SQVTM and CDR2 ANQGSEA. CDR3 protein: CSVARTLGAGEQYF. The CDR3 DNA sequence: TGCAGCGTTGCACGGACATTGGGGGCCGGCGAGCAGTACTTC.

This clonotype has at least ten counts. V and J are TRBV20-1 and TRBJ1-1; 9 nucleotides match TRBD1. The germline V gene encodes CDR1 DFQATT and CDR2 SNEGSKA (reference sequence). V trimming: 2 bases; J trimming: 8 bases; junction bases outside the gene matches: 9. The CDR3 consists of 14 residues. The CDR3 DNA is TGCAGTGCTAGACGGGACAGGGCATTTTTGGAAGCTTTCTTT. It is translated as CSARRDRAFLEAFF.

This clonotype was found a few times. The V call is TRBV12-3 or TRBV12-4, the J call TRBJ2-5; 10 nucleotides agree with TRBD2. The V segment lost 5 bases and the J segment 3 bases; nucleotides outside the gene matches: 6. CDR3 length: 15 residues. As DNA, the CDR3 is TGTGCCAGCAGTCCTAGCGGGGGAGCCAAAGAGACCCAGTACTTC. This encodes CASSPSGGAKETQYF.

In its sample, this clonotype was seen many times. The J gene is TRBJ2-2, the V gene TRBV4-2, with TRBD2 matching 7 bases. V lost 1 base, J lost 2 bases, and 7 bases stayed unmatched. Germline assignment: CDR1 LGHNA and CDR2 YNFKEQ. The CDR3 has 17 residues. The CDR3 region is CASSQGGGLINTGELFF. As DNA, the CDR3 is TGTGCCAGCAGCCAAGGCGGGGGACTTATTAACACCGGGGAGCTGTTTTTT.

The rearrangement links TRBV2 to TRBJ2-5; D is ambiguous. Per germline, CDR1 SNHLY and CDR2 FYNNEI. The V end was cut by 9 bases, the J end by 13 bases, with 18 bases between. The CDR3 consists of 11 residues. This CDR3 is CASVNLAVMYF. CDR3 DNA: TGTGCCAGTGTAAACCTGGCAGTGATGTACTTC.

This clonotype was seen ten or more times. The V call is TRBV29-1, the J call TRBJ2-1, with D uncertain. The V end lost 6 bases, the J end lost 0 bases, and 18 bases lay between the germline ends. The CDR3 is 16 residues long. Germline loops: CDR1 SQVTM, CDR2 ANQGSEA. The CDR3 DNA reads as TGCAGCGTCGAACCCTTGGCGATGAGCTCCTACAATGAGCAGTTCTTC. Translated: CSVEPLAMSSYNEQFF.

Note on this clonotype: This may arise from a read error, as a much more abundant clone is one base away. This chain links TRBV5-1 with TRBJ2-2; D is ambiguous. The CDR3 spans 13 residues. Per germline, CDR1 SGHRS and CDR2 YFSETQ. Trimming removed 1 base from V and 5 bases from J, with 6 bases in between. Here the CDR3 reads CASSLYVTGELFF. The CDR3 bases are TGCGCCAGCAGCTTGTATGTGACCGGGGAGCTGTTTTTT.

This clonotype has a count of ten or more. The genes are TRBV29-1 and TRBJ2-2, with 8 bases that match TRBD2. This CDR3 has 14 amino acids. The V gene's germline CDR1 is SQVTM and CDR2 ANQGSEA. V dropped 7 bases and J dropped 0; count of bases not matched to a gene: 4. The CDR3 sequence is CSAVLAANTGELFF. The CDR3 DNA reads TGCAGCGCGGTACTAGCGGCGAACACCGGGGAGCTGTTTTTT.

This clonotype was observed a handful of times. The chain is built from TRBV3-1 and TRBJ1-1, with unresolved D. Germline V gene lookup returns CDR1 LGHDT and CDR2 YNNKEL (reference sequence). Deletions cut 0 bases from V and 5 bases from J, with 13 bases between. This CDR3 comprises 15 residues. The DNA of the CDR3 is TGTGCCAGCAGCCAAGAGGTAAGGCCGGGAACTGAAGCTTTCTTT. Translated: CASSQEVRPGTEAFF. Drawing the rest from reference TRBV3-1 and TRBJ1-1, the complete variable domain is DTAVSQTPKYLVTQMGNDKSIKCEQNLGHDTMYWYKQDSKKFLKIMFSYNNKELIINETVPNRFSPKSPDKAHLNLHINSLELGDSAVYFCASSQEVRPGTEAFFGQGTRLTVV.

The sample holds many counts of this clonotype. The genes are TRBV9 and TRBJ2-7; 7 bases align to TRBD2. V lost 0 bases, J lost 4 bases, and 4 bases stayed unmatched. The CDR3 consists of 14 residues. CDR1 is SGDLS, CDR2 YYNGEE, per germline. CDR3 protein: CASSVAGGQYEQYF. In DNA, the CDR3 is TGTGCCAGCAGCGTAGCGGGAGGTCAATACGAGCAGTACTTC.

This clonotype has a count of ten or more. V gene TRBV29-1 combines with J gene TRBJ2-3, with D possibly TRBD2 on 5 matching bases. Trimming left V 1 base short and J 1 base short, with 15 bases between. The germline gives CDR1 SQVTM, CDR2 ANQGSEA. The CDR3 is 16 amino acids. The CDR3: CSVEVATGSGTDTQYF. The CDR3, as DNA: TGCAGCGTTGAAGTGGCAACGGGATCGGGCACAGATACGCAGTATTTT.

The J gene is TRBJ2-1, the V gene TRBV19; possible D gene TRBD1, 7 bases. Germline CDR1 is LNHDA and CDR2 is SQIVND (reference sequence). The CDR3 is 18 amino acids. Trimming cost V 3 bases and J 0 bases, with 18 bases left between them. CDR3 region: CASSIRGAVKSSYNEQFF. CDR3 DNA: TGTGCCAGTAGTATCAGGGGGGCGGTGAAAAGCTCCTACAATGAGCAGTTCTTC.

This clonotype was seen many times. The rearrangement joins TRBV5-1 to TRBJ1-4, with D uncertain. Trimming pared 0 bases from V and 2 bases from J, leaving 5 bases between. CDR3 length equals 14 residues. Germline assignment: CDR1 SGHRS and CDR2 YFSETQ. CDR3: CASSLGPTNEKLFF. The DNA for the CDR3 is TGCGCCAGCAGCTTGGGACCGACTAATGAAAAACTGTTTTTT.

This chain links TRBV2 with TRBJ2-7, with TRBD2 matching over 13 bases. The CDR3 length is 14 residues. Germline trimming cut 5 bases from V and 6 bases from J; bases unmatched to any gene: 4. Germline V lookup: CDR1 SNHLY, CDR2 FYNNEI. The CDR3 sequence is CASSTGTSGAEQYF. CDR3 sequence (DNA): TGTGCCAGCAGTACCGGGACTAGCGGGGCCGAGCAGTACTTC.